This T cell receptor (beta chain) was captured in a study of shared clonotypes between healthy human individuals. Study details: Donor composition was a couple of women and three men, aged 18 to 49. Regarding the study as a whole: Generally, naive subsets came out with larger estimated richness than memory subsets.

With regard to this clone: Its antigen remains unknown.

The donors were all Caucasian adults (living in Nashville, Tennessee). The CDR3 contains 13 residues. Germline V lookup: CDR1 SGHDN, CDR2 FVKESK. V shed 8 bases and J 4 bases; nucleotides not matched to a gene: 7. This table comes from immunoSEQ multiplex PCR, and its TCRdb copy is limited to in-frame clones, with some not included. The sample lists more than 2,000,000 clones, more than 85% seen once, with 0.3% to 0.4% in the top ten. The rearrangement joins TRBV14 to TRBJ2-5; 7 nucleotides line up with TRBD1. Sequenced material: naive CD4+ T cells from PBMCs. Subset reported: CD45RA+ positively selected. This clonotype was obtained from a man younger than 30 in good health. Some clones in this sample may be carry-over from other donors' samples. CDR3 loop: CASSVGGGETQYF. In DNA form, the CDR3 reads TGTGCCAGCTCAGTAGGGGGCGGAGAGACCCAGTACTTC.